This entry is about one T cell receptor beta chain. The CDR3 has 15 residues. Germline V gene lookup returns CDR1 LGHNA and CDR2 YSLEER. Trimming removed 1 base from V and 5 bases from J, with 13 bases in between. The method was immunoSEQ multiplex PCR; TCRdb's version includes in-frame clones alone and lacks a portion of them. The table records approximately 280,000 clones, approximately 83% of them present only once. These data originate in a study of blood T cell repertoires in COVID-19. Study-wide context: Samples representing acute and convalescent COVID-19 were sourced from the United States, Italy and Spain.

This clonotype was sampled from a woman in her 30s who had recovered from COVID-19. The chain joins TRBV4-3 to TRBJ2-3; D is possibly TRBD2 (6 bases). Sequencing was carried out using peripheral blood. The CDR3 reads CASSQVAGRGDTQYF. The DNA for the CDR3 is TGCGCCAGCAGCCAAGTGGCAGGGCGGGGAGATACGCAGTATTTT.